This section outlines one T cell receptor beta chain sequence together with its context. One junction end does not reproduce the germline sequence, and a read error may be involved. After extraction with the RNeasy kit, about 0.45 to 1 ug of the RNA was reverse transcribed using random hexamers. The authors amplified TCR beta CDR3 across 54 Vbeta and 13 Jbeta using immunoSEQ multiplex PCR. One entry per CDR3 protein results from TCRdb running MiXCR on the immunoSEQ multiplex PCR reads. The sample has roughly 330,000 distinct CDR3 sequences, 92% seen once. CD8+ and CD4+ T cells circulating in blood were sequenced for TCR beta. Relapsing-remitting disease, either stable or active, was present in the treatment-naive patients who were the multiple sclerosis controls. The TEMRA cells underwent FACS enrichment, while the CD8+ and CD4+ T cells underwent negative isolation. This record belongs to a study of CD8 T cells in Susac syndrome.

The CDR3 loop spans 14 amino acids. The V call is TRBV12-3 or TRBV12-4, the J call TRBJ2-1; D tentatively reads TRBD1 or TRBD2 (5 bases each). Material for sequencing was CD4+ T cells from PBMCs. The clonotype was recovered from a human donor with multiple sclerosis. The CDR3, as DNA: TGTGCCAGCAGTTCCCATGGGGGTATTGCCCCCCCTGCCTTC. This encodes CASSSHGGIAPPAF.